This T cell receptor beta chain was sequenced for a study of cytotoxic CD8 clonotypes in ibrutinib-treated CLL. Study-level points and caveats: While tracking circulating CD8+ T-cell counts, baseline clonality exceeded that of age-matched healthy donors. Sampling of sustained-remission and progressing patients occurred at differing times. The clonality rise at ibrutinib response reflected private clonotype expansion.

Clones were read by immunoSEQ multiplex PCR, and TCRdb kept only the in-frame ones, dropping some. This sample has some 92,000 clones, with more than 70% found just once. This CDR3 is built from 15 residues. The germline V gene has CDR1 SGHVS and CDR2 FNYEAQ. V trimming: 1 base; J trimming: 4 bases; junction bases outside the gene matches: 4. Comment on this clone: No antigen is known for it.

The J gene is TRBJ1-5, the V gene TRBV7-6; the match to TRBD1 covers 7 bases. Source: PBMCs, taken after 24 months of ibrutinib treatment. The sequence was collected from a human donor with chronic lymphocytic leukemia. CDR3 amino acids: CASSLGSTGNQPQHF. The DNA of the CDR3 is TGTGCCAGCAGCTTAGGGTCGACAGGGAATCAGCCCCAGCATTTT.